This T cell receptor beta chain was identified during a study of T cell responses to AZD1222 COVID-19 vaccine. The study's findings and limits: Donor demographics were predominantly white British with a female majority; clonal diversity may be underestimated. Samples come after the peak T cell response, not at day 14.

This CDR3 comprises 15 residues. Clones were sequenced by immunoSEQ multiplex PCR, and TCRdb holds only the in-frame ones, with some missing. The sample consists of roughly 140,000 clones, approximately 89% of them appearing once. Concerning this clone: Its antigen is not known.

This receptor was obtained from an adult in good health. This material consisted of peripheral blood, taken on day 0 of AZD1222 vaccination. The V gene is TRBV21-1, the J gene TRBJ2-7; no DNA check was done on the table's D call, TRBD1. TRBV21-1 has pseudogene status. For the CDR3, the DNA is TGTGCCAGCAGCACCTTGGGGACAGTTAAGGACGAGCAGTACTTC. It is translated as CASSTLGTVKDEQYF.